This entry concerns a single T cell receptor (beta chain). Original data processing: Reference gene primers were amplified, and this amplification served to estimate nucleated cell counts. Profiling relied on immunoSEQ multiplex PCR, and the TCRdb table lists in-frame clones only, not all of them. Clonal size and the V and J genes are those of that table, whereas D and trimming came from the DNA. The profile shows 120,000 or so clones, approximately 85% of them singletons. The V gene lost 5 bases and the J gene lost 5 bases, with 15 bases spanning the gap. This CDR3 region has 14 residues. CDR1 and CDR2 from the germline V gene are SEHNR and FQNEAQ (reference sequence). Recruited during active infection, patients (from Seattle) were subsequently followed longitudinally. This sample is drawn from a study of blood T cell repertoires in COVID-19. The wider study: Acute and convalescent COVID-19 samples came from the United States, Italy and Spain. T cells, B-cell-depleted T cells, or PBMCs supplied cDNA or gDNA.

Input material: peripheral blood. The rearrangement links TRBV7-9 to TRBJ1-1; D is ambiguous. This clonotype was obtained from a man aged 25-45 years with COVID-19, enrolled during active disease. The CDR3 protein is CASSPRSRETEAFF. For the CDR3, the DNA is TGTGCCAGCAGCCCCCGGTCCCGGGAGACTGAAGCTTTCTTT.